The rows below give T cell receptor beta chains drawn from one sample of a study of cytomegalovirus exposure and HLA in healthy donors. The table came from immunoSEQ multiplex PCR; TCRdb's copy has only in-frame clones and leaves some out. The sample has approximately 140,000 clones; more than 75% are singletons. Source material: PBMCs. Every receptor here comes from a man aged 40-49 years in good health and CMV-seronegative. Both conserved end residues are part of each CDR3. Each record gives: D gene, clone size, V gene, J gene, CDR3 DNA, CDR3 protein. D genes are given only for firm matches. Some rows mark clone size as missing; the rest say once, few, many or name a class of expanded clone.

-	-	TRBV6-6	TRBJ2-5	TGTGCCAGCAGCGGTGGCCAAGAGACCCAGTACTTC	CASSGGQETQYF
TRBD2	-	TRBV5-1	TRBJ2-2	TGCGCCAGCAGCTTTGGTGGACTAGCGGGGGGGGACCTCACCGGGGAGCTGTTTTTT	CASSFGGLAGGDLTGELFF
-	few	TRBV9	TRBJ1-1	TGTGCCAGCAGCGTAGTAGGGACACCTAACACTGAAGCTTTCTTT	CASSVVGTPNTEAFF
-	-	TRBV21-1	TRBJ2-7	TGTGCCAGCAGCAAAGTACCGGGGGGGGCGACCTACGAGCAGTACTTC	CASSKVPGGATYEQYF
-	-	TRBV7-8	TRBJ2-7	TGTGCCAGCAGCCTACTCCCCTCGGGATACGGGTACGAGCAGTACTTC	CASSLLPSGYGYEQYF
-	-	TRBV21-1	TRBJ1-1	TGTGCCAGCAGCAAAGCGCGACAGCAACTACTGGCGAACACTGAAGCTTTCTTT	CASSKARQQLLANTEAFF
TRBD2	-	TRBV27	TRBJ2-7	TGTGCCAGCAGGACTAGCGGGGCGACCTACGAGCAGTACTTC	CASRTSGATYEQYF
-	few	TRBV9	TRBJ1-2	TGTGCCAGCAGCGTAGTCCCCGACAGTCCTATGCGCTACACCTTC	CASSVVPDSPMRYTF
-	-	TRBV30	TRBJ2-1	TGTGCCTGGAGTTTCGGGGCAGGGGACAATGAGCAGTTCTTC	CAWSFGAGDNEQFF
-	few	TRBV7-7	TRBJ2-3	TGTGCCAGCAGCTTAGGAGGGCCGTTAACTCCAGATACGCAGTATTTT	CASSLGGPLTPDTQYF
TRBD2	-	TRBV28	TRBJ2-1	TGTGCCAGCAGTCCTCGACTAGCGGGGAGCTCCTACAATGAGCAGTTCTTC	CASSPRLAGSSYNEQFF
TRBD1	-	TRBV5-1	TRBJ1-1	TGCGCCAGCAGCTGGGGGACAGGGAACACTGAAGCTTTCTTT	CASSWGTGNTEAFF
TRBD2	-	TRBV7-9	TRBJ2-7	TGTGCCAGCAGCCCACCGGGACTAGCGGGAGGAGGGTCCTACGAGCAGTACTTC	CASSPPGLAGGGSYEQYF
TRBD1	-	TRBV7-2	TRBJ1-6	TGTGCCAGCAGCTTAGCGGGACAGGGAAATAATTCACCCCTCCACTTT	CASSLAGQGNNSPLHF
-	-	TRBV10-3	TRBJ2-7	TGTGCCATCAGTGAAATTGGAGGGGAAGTTTACGAGCAGTACTTC	CAISEIGGEVYEQYF
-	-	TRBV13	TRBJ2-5	TGTGCCAGCAGCCCGGGGTCGGTGGGGGAGACCCAGTACTTC	CASSPGSVGETQYF
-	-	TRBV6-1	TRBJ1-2	TGTGCCAGCAGACCCGCGGACACCACTAACTATGGCTACACCTTC	CASRPADTTNYGYTF
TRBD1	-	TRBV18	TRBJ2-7	TGTGCCAGCTCAGGGACAGGGAGCTACGAGCAGTACTTC	CASSGTGSYEQYF
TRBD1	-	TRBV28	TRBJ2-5	TGTGCCAGCAGTACTCCGGGACAGGGTATCCAAGAGACCCAGTACTTC	CASSTPGQGIQETQYF
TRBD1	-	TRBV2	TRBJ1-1	TGTGCCAGTCTGACAGGGCCGGGGTCTGAAGCTTTCTTT	CASLTGPGSEAFF
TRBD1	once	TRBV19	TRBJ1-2	TGTGCCAGCTGGACAGGGGTGGATGGCTACACCTTC	CASWTGVDGYTF
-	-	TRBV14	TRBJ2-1	TGTGCCAGCAGCCAACGGGGGTACCCGGATGAGCAGTTCTTC	CASSQRGYPDEQFF
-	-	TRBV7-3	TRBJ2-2	TGTGCCAGCAGCCGCGCGAATACCGGGGAGCTGTTTTTT	CASSRANTGELFF
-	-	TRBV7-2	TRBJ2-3	TGTGCCAGCAGCTCCACCGGGGATACGCAGTATTTT	CASSSTGDTQYF
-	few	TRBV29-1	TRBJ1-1	TGCAGCGTGGGACTATTAGGGGCTGAAGCTTTCTTT	CSVGLLGAEAFF
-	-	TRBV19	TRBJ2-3	TGTGCCAGTAGTATTGGTAGGGCGGGTAGCACAGATACGCAGTATTTT	CASSIGRAGSTDTQYF
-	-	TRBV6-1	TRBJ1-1	TGTGCCAGCAGTAGTCAGGGGAACACTGAAGCTTTCTTT	CASSSQGNTEAFF
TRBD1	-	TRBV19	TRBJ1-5	TGTGCCACCCGGACAGGGGGCATTCAGCCCCAGCATTTT	CATRTGGIQPQHF
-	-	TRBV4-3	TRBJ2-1	TGCGCCAGCAGCCAAGACAGGTCCTACAATGAGCAGTTCTTC	CASSQDRSYNEQFF
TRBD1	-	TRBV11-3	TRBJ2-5	TGTGCCAGCAGCTCCGGGACAGGGGTAGAGACCCAGTACTTC	CASSSGTGVETQYF
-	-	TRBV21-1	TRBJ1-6	TGTGCCAGCAGCATCCCAGTAAGCTCCTATAATTCACCCCTCCACTTT	CASSIPVSSYNSPLHF
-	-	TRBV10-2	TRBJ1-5	TGCGCCAGCACCGGGACATGGGACGTAAATCAGCCCCAGCATTTT	CASTGTWDVNQPQHF
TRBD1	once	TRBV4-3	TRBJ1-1	TGCGCCAGCAGCCAAGATTACAGGGGGGGAGGCACTGAAGCTTTCTTT	CASSQDYRGGGTEAFF
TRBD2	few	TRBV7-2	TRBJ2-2	TGTGCCAGCAGCTTCAACGCCGGGACTAGCGGGGGATTATCCGGGGAGCTGTTTTTT	CASSFNAGTSGGLSGELFF
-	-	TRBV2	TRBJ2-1	TGTGCCAGCATTATCCCGGGACTTACCAATGAGCAGTTCTTC	CASIIPGLTNEQFF
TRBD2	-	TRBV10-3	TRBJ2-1	TGTGCCATCGAAAGCGGGGGGTTCAATATGGAGCAGTTCTTC	CAIESGGFNMEQFF